What follows is one TCR beta chain and its context. The clone's antigen remains unknown. No quality values exist for individual bases; no much larger clone is one base distant. Participants in the prospective study were aged roughly 18 to 95 years, lived in 20 to 30 United States geographic areas, and enrolled through a virtual design. To assign participants to cohorts, the prospective study relied on clinical history that participants themselves reported in a screening survey and a study questionnaire. Exposed participants had been in contact, within 2 weeks of entering the study, with a person who had a PCR-confirmed or clinician-diagnosed case of COVID-19. Mobile phlebotomists in the prospective study collected whole blood, serum and a nasopharyngeal or oropharyngeal swab from every participant. Over a roughly two-month period, participants in the prospective study had the option of providing additional blood draws and questionnaires. Prospective study blood samples were shipped either frozen or at room temperature before DNA extraction.

TCRbeta CDR3 regions were amplified from genomic DNA by means of the immunoSEQ Assay, a bias-controlled multiplex PCR. Concerning the study's data processing: The number of nucleated cells in each sample was estimated from the amplification of reference gene primers within the assay. To quantify the absolute abundance of each unique TCRbeta CDR3 rearrangement, sequence reads were collapsed and filtered. For each sample, productive Simpson clonality was calculated as the square root of Simpson's diversity index over productive rearrangements. Here the immuneACCESS table is served through TCRdb, limited to in-frame sequences with V and J called. Missing clones are a known gap in these copies; in checked studies unresolved V genes cover under half, and the rest lacks a known reason. The V and J calls and clone size come from that table; D and trimming were worked out from the DNA. This sample gives a few hundred thousand clones in total; about 85% of them show up just once. The ten most abundant clones make up under 8% of the sample.

CDR3 length: 13 amino acids, cysteine to phenylalanine. Solely the CDR3 DNA is kept, with 39 bases framed from the first base. CDR1 LGHDT and CDR2 YNNKEL are derived from the germline V gene (reference sequence). The germline ends are 8 bases apart after V is trimmed by 0 bases and J by 6 bases. The data belong to a study of blood T cell repertoires in COVID-19 (dated by TCRdb to the early 2020s). Regarding the research as a whole: Collaborator samples came from the United States, Italy and Spain and covered acute and convalescent phases of COVID-19. Samples were obtained from the ongoing ImmuneRACE study (first 160 participants) and from 1,000 to 1,500 subjects provided by 6 global collaborators. The repertoires were released in a freely available public database meant as a resource for research on the immune response to SARS-CoV-2. Subjects who had been exposed to COVID-19, were actively infected with it, or had recovered from it provided the deeply sampled blood TCRbeta repertoires that made up the dataset. Where available, HLA class I and class II types were taken from metadata supplied by the sample provider and were not determined by assay-based typing. The prospective study material was composed of cDNA or gDNA derived from T cells, B-cell-depleted T cells, or PBMCs. Sample metadata almost always included a de-identified subject ID, COVID-19 status, age in years and sex.

Summary of the overall study and its limitations: The quantity of clinical and demographic metadata differed by source and by participant and was supplied without curation.

The material sequenced was PBMCs or T cells enriched from blood (not recorded which). The origin of this receptor is a woman in her 50s who had been exposed to COVID-19. The chain joins TRBV3-1 (or the pseudogene TRBV3-2) to TRBJ1-1, with no confidently assigned D gene. The CDR3 reads CASSQDGGSEAFF. The DNA sequence reads TGTGCCAGCAGCCAAGATGGAGGGTCTGAAGCTTTCTTT.